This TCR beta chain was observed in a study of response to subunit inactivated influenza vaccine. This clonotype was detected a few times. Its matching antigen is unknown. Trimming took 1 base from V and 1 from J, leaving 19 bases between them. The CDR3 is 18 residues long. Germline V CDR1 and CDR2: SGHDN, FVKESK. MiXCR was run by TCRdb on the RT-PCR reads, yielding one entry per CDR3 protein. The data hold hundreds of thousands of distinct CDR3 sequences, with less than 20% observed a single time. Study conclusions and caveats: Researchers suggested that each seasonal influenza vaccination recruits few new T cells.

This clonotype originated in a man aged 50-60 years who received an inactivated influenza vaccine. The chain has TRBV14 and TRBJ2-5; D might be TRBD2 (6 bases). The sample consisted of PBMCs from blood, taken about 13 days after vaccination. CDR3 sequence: CASSQVALFLAPQETQYF. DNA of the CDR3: TGTGCCAGCAGCCAAGTCGCCTTGTTCCTAGCGCCCCAAGAGACCCAGTACTTC.